The 23 T cell receptor beta chains presented below share a single source sample, sequenced in a study of beta chain features in type 1 diabetes. Reverse transcription of all isolated RNA meant that expressed TCRB transcripts were sequenced. Sequencing was performed with immunoSEQ multiplex PCR; in TCRdb, only in-frame clones are kept and a portion is missing. The sample holds 600,000 to 650,000 clones; about 14% are singletons and the top ten take about 0.087%. Sequences were obtained from naive CD4+ T cells from blood. All receptors come from a man younger than 30 in good health.

This chain joins TRBV7-6 and TRBJ1-3, with D unresolved. Germline V gives CDR1 SGHVS, CDR2 FNYEAQ. V dropped 5 bases and J dropped 13 bases, with 12 bases sitting between them. CDR3 length: 11 amino acids. The CDR3 here is CASSTGVLIYF. The DNA for the CDR3 is TGTGCCAGCAGCACCGGTGTTTTGATATATTTT. Complete variable domain (other parts from reference TRBV7-6 and TRBJ1-3): GAGVSQSPRYKVTKRGQDVALRCDPISGHVSLYWYRQALGQGPEFLTYFNYEAQQDKSGLPNDRFSAERPEGSISTLTIQRTEQRDSAMYRCASSTGVLIYFGEGSWLTVV.

The chain carries TRBV7-6 and TRBJ2-7, with TRBD2 identical over 9 bases. CDR3 length: 15 amino acids. Germline CDR1 reads SGHVS; CDR2 reads FNYEAQ. V lost 2 bases and J lost 3; bases outside the gene matches: 5. The CDR3 DNA is TGTGCCAGCAGCTTATCCAGCGGGAGGTTCTACGAGCAGTACTTC. Translation: CASSLSSGRFYEQYF.

This sequence joins TRBV5-1 and TRBJ2-3; D is ambiguous. V was cut by 5 bases and J by 2 bases, with 15 bases left in between. Per the germline V gene, CDR1 is SGHRS and CDR2 is YFSETQ. The CDR3 runs 15 residues. CDR3 nucleotides: TGCGCCAGCAGGCCCCAGACACTGGACACAGATACGCAGTATTTT. It is translated as CASRPQTLDTDTQYF.

This clone turned up a few times. The chain joins TRBV11-2 to TRBJ2-5, with D perhaps matching TRBD1 (6 bases). CDR1 is SGHAT, CDR2 FQNNGV, per germline. The CDR3 extends over 14 amino acids. Trimming took off 4 bases at V and 4 bases at J, with 13 bases between the two ends. The CDR3 DNA is TGTGCCAGCAGCTCTGGACAGCCCCTAGAGACCCAGTACTTC. As protein: CASSSGQPLETQYF.

CDR3 in amino acids: CASSVGWDSQIFTEAFF. The DNA of the CDR3 is TGTGCCAGCAGCGTAGGATGGGACAGCCAAATTTTCACTGAAGCTTTCTTT. V and J are TRBV9 and TRBJ1-1; 7 nucleotides line up with TRBD1. Germline V CDR1 and CDR2: SGDLS, YYNGEE. The CDR3 is made up of 17 amino acids. V shed 0 bases and J 4 bases; nucleotides not matched to a gene: 12.

This clone was detected only a few times. The V call is TRBV27, the J call TRBJ2-1; no firm D call. Per the germline V gene, CDR1 is MNHEY and CDR2 is SMNVEV (reference sequence). The CDR3 has 16 residues. V was shortened by 4 bases and J by 4 bases, with 17 bases between the two germline ends. CDR3 sequence (DNA): TGTGCCAGCAGTTCTCGGACCTATTCAACATACAATGAGCAGTTCTTC. This sequence encodes CASSSRTYSTYNEQFF.

The chain links TRBV6-1 to TRBJ1-5; D gene ambiguous. CDR1 is MNHNS, CDR2 SASEGT, per germline. The CDR3 totals 13 residues. Trimming removed 1 base at V and 4 bases at J, with 5 bases between. CDR3 coding DNA: TGTGCCAGCAGTGAAGTAAGGAATCAGCCCCAGCATTTT. It specifies CASSEVRNQPQHF.

The chain links TRBV5-1 to TRBJ2-7; a possible D gene is TRBD2 (6 bases). Germline loops: CDR1 SGHRS, CDR2 YFSETQ. This CDR3 spans 16 amino acids. Trimming left V 0 bases short and J 0 bases short, with 13 bases between. The CDR3: CASSLATSSSSYEQYF. The CDR3 DNA reads TGCGCCAGCAGCTTGGCCACTAGCAGCAGCTCCTACGAGCAGTACTTC. The variable domain in full, with the rest retrieved from reference TRBV5-1 and TRBJ2-7, is KAGVTQTPRYLIKTRGQQVTLSCSPISGHRSVSWYQQTPGQGLQFLFEYFSETQRNKGNFPGRFSGRQFSNSRSEMNVSTLELGDSALYLCASSLATSSSSYEQYFGPGTRLTVT.

This clone was counted only a few times. The chain carries TRBV4-2 and TRBJ2-7; D is unclear. The CDR3 is 15 amino acids. Trimming left V 0 bases short and J 3 bases short, with 12 bases between. Germline loops: CDR1 LGHNA, CDR2 YNFKEQ. The CDR3 loop reads CASSQDSDPGYEQYF. DNA of the CDR3: TGTGCCAGCAGCCAAGACTCCGATCCAGGCTACGAGCAGTACTTC.

The V gene is TRBV29-1, the J gene TRBJ2-7; no definite D call. CDR1 is SQVTM, CDR2 ANQGSEA, per germline. V was cut by 4 bases and J by 6 bases, with 16 bases left in between. The CDR3 spans 13 residues. The CDR3 sequence: CSVAHSTPPEQYF. The CDR3 region has the DNA TGCAGCGTTGCGCACAGCACCCCCCCCGAGCAGTACTTC.

This clone was counted between two and nine times. The rearrangement joins TRBV7-3 to TRBJ2-2; no firm D call. The ends were cut back, 5 bases at V and 1 base at J, with 8 bases in the middle. Germline CDR1 and CDR2: SGHTA and FQGTGA. The CDR3 contains 14 residues. DNA of the CDR3: TGTGCCAGCAGCCCCAACCGGAACACCGGGGAGCTGTTTTTT. Protein sequence: CASSPNRNTGELFF.

The V gene is TRBV28, the J gene TRBJ2-6; 14 bases match TRBD2. Unmatched junction bases numbered 2, after V lost 5 bases and J lost 2 bases. Germline CDR1 reads MDHEN; CDR2 reads SYDVKM. The CDR3 has 17 residues. CDR3 bases: TGTGCCAGCAGTCCGGGACTAGCGGGAGCTGGGGCCAACGTCCTGACTTTC. This sequence encodes CASSPGLAGAGANVLTF. Full variable domain (rest looked up from reference TRBV28 and TRBJ2-6): DVKVTQSSRYLVKRTGEKVFLECVQDMDHENMFWYRQDPGLGLRLIYFSYDVKMKEKGDIPEGYSVSREKKERFSLILESASTNQTSMYLCASSPGLAGAGANVLTFGAGSRLTVL.

The gene calls are TRBV4-2 and TRBJ1-1; 10 nucleotides line up with TRBD1. Per germline, CDR1 LGHNA and CDR2 YNFKEQ. CDR3 size: 17 residues. Trimming cost V 4 bases and J 4 bases; bases outside gene matches: 12. The CDR3 sequence is CASSPKGTGEMRTEAFF. CDR3 DNA: TGTGCCAGCAGCCCGAAAGGGACAGGGGAGATGCGCACTGAAGCTTTCTTT.

The chain joins TRBV7-2 to TRBJ2-3; no firm D call. Trimming removed 2 bases at V and 2 bases at J, with 8 bases between. The germline V gene has CDR1 SGHTA and CDR2 FQGNSA. The CDR3 totals 14 residues. CDR3 protein: CASSLWLDTDTQYF. CDR3 DNA sequence: TGTGCCAGCAGCTTATGGCTCGACACAGATACGCAGTATTTT.

The rearrangement uses TRBV7-9 and TRBJ1-1; TRBD1 matches 9 bases. The CDR3 loop spans 16 amino acids. From germline, CDR1 is SEHNR and CDR2 FQNEAQ (reference sequence). Trimming cost V 4 bases and J 5 bases; bases outside gene matches: 11. CDR3 coding DNA: TGTGCCAGCAGCTCCCTAAACAGGGGGCGATTGACTGAAGCTTTCTTT. It translates to CASSSLNRGRLTEAFF. Variable domain in full (rest from reference TRBV7-9 and TRBJ1-1): DTGVSQNPRHKITKRGQNVTFRCDPISEHNRLYWYRQTLGQGPEFLTYFQNEAQLEKSRLLSDRFSAERPKGSFSTLEIQRTEQGDSAMYLCASSSLNRGRLTEAFFGQGTRLTVV.

This chain links TRBV5-4 with TRBJ1-2; tentative D call: TRBD1 (5 bases). This CDR3 is 14 amino acids long. CDR1 and CDR2 (germline): SGHNT, YYREEE (reference sequence). The V end was cut by 5 bases, the J end by 0 bases, with 11 bases between. CDR3 DNA sequence: TGTGCCAGCAGGGGACTGGGGACTAACTATGGCTACACCTTC. Protein sequence: CASRGLGTNYGYTF.

The CDR3 DNA reads as TGTGCCACGTCACGGTACCAGCAGTACTTC. Translation: CATSRYQQYF. The rearrangement uses TRBV19 and TRBJ2-7; D is unresolved. The CDR3 spans 10 residues. Germline V gene lookup returns CDR1 LNHDA and CDR2 SQIVND (reference sequence). V was clipped by 10 bases and J by 8 bases, with 12 bases between them.

This clone turned up a few times. The V gene is TRBV7-9, the J gene TRBJ2-2; weak D call: TRBD2 (5 bases). Trimming took off 5 bases at V and 5 bases at J, with 15 bases between the two ends. Germline-derived CDR1 and CDR2 are SEHNR and FQNEAQ (reference sequence). CDR3 length: 15 amino acids. For the CDR3, the DNA is TGTGCCAGCAGCCCCCGGAGGTCCCCAACCGGGGAGCTGTTTTTT. It specifies CASSPRRSPTGELFF.

The chain recombines TRBV6-5 with TRBJ1-3; D gene unclear. This CDR3 contains 15 residues. CDR1 and CDR2 from the germline V gene are MNHEY and SVGAGI. V dropped 6 bases and J dropped 0 bases, with 12 bases sitting between them. The DNA of the CDR3 is TGTGCCAGCAGCCCCCATGTACTCTCTGGAAACACCATATATTTT. Translation: CASSPHVLSGNTIYF.

The V gene is TRBV4-2, the J gene TRBJ1-1; 12 positions match TRBD1. The CDR3 is 18 residues long. Germline V gene data show CDR1 as LGHNA and CDR2 as YNFKEQ. V gave up 6 bases and J gave up 5 bases; unmatched junction bases: 16. This CDR3 is CASSLRSGQGALGTEAFF. DNA of the CDR3: TGTGCCAGCAGTCTGAGATCGGGACAGGGGGCTTTGGGGACTGAAGCTTTCTTT.

The chain combines TRBV6-6 with TRBJ1-5; D is possibly TRBD1 (5 bases). The CDR3 totals 12 residues. Trimming stripped 5 bases from V and 7 bases from J, with 9 bases between. Germline CDR1 is MNHNY and CDR2 is SVGAGI (reference sequence). CDR3 DNA sequence: TGTGCCAGCAGTCTCAGGGAGCAGCCCCAGCATTTT. Amino acids: CASSLREQPQHF.

Remarks on this clone: Other DNA sequences in the same sample also yield this CDR3. The chain couples TRBV5-4 to TRBJ2-7; 7 positions agree with TRBD1. In germline, CDR1 is SGHNT, CDR2 YYREEE (reference sequence). The ends lost 2 bases at V and 2 bases at J; junction bases unmatched: 1. The CDR3 sequence is 13 residues long. The CDR3 here is CASSFDRAYEQYF. The CDR3 coding sequence is TGTGCCAGCAGCTTTGACAGGGCCTACGAGCAGTACTTC.

This clone was observed many times. This chain joins TRBV7-2 and TRBJ2-3; TRBD1 is a possible D gene (6 bases). V dropped 1 base and J dropped 6 bases, with 11 bases sitting between them. Germline values: CDR1 SGHTA, CDR2 FQGNSA. CDR3 length: 14 residues. The chain's CDR3 is CASSLGLQGDTQYF. Here the CDR3 DNA reads TGTGCCAGCAGCTTAGGCTTGCAGGGGGATACGCAGTATTTT.